This TCR beta chain is from a study of beta chain features in type 1 diabetes. As for the study in general: Comparable age, gender and cell yields were observed in patients relative to healthy donors.

As every portion of the isolated RNA was reverse transcribed, the sequencing read expressed TCRB transcripts. Sequenced naive, central memory and regulatory T cell samples produced an average of about 3.57 million reads. Method: immunoSEQ multiplex PCR; TCRdb's copy keeps in-frame clones and lacks some. The data hold about 410,000 clones, with about 15% observed a single time. This CDR3 has 14 residues. The germline V gene has CDR1 MGHDK and CDR2 SYGVNS. Between the trimmed V and J ends, which lost 4 bases and 1 base, there was a span of 10 bases. Study results and limitations: A closer apparent resemblance between naive, central memory and Treg TCRB repertoires was seen in patients than in healthy donors.

This clone has only a few counts. Its target is unknown. Stem cell-like memory, regulatory, central memory and naive CD4+ cells were sorted via CD45RO/CCR7/CD25/CD127/CD95/CD27. The V and J genes are TRBV25-1 and TRBJ2-5; D might be TRBD2 (6 bases). Sequencing was done on a sample of naive CD4+ T cells from blood. The receptor was derived from a man aged 30 to 39 in good health. CDR3 sequence: CASSVSGGQETQYF. The DNA of the CDR3 is TGTGCCAGCAGTGTGTCCGGGGGCCAAGAGACCCAGTACTTC. Together with reference TRBV25-1 and TRBJ2-5, the CDR3 gives the full variable domain: EADIYQTPRYLVIGTGKKITLECSQTMGHDKMYWYQQDPGMELHLIHYSYGVNSTEKGDLSSESTVSRIRTEHFPLTLESARPSHTSQYLCASSVSGGQETQYFGPGTRLLVL.